Listed below are T cell receptor beta chains from one sample, sequenced in a study of control samples from healthy donors and cancer patients. Produced via immunoSEQ multiplex PCR; TCRdb's table is partial and in-frame only. The data hold around 170,000 clones, with 85% to 90% observed a single time. Source material: blood. The origin of the receptors is a woman in her fifties or sixties in good health. CDR3s include the opening cysteine and the closing phenylalanine or tryptophan. The D gene is left open where the match is weak. Expanded clones are given a class, and other clones once, few, many or no size at all.

j_gene: TRBJ1-6; v_gene: TRBV4-3; abundance: .; d_gene: .; CDR3nt: TGCGCCAGCAGCCAAGAAATGAACCATTCACCCCTCCACTTT; CDR3aa: CASSQEMNHSPLHF
j_gene: TRBJ2-3; v_gene: TRBV9; abundance: .; d_gene: .; CDR3nt: TGTGCCAGCAGCGTAGCCGGTCATACTAGCACAGATACGCAGTATTTT; CDR3aa: CASSVAGHTSTDTQYF
j_gene: TRBJ1-3; v_gene: TRBV11-2; abundance: .; d_gene: .; CDR3nt: TGTGCCAGCAGCTTAGCGCAGGGAGGAAACACCATATATTTT; CDR3aa: CASSLAQGGNTIYF
j_gene: TRBJ2-1; v_gene: TRBV10-3; abundance: .; d_gene: .; CDR3nt: TGTGCCATCAGTGAGTCGAGTGGGAGCCTCAATGAGCAGTTCTTC; CDR3aa: CAISESSGSLNEQFF
j_gene: TRBJ2-6; v_gene: TRBV7-3; abundance: .; d_gene: TRBD1; CDR3nt: TGTGCCAGCAGCGCAAGGTTGGGACAGGGAGCTGGGGCCAACGTCCTGACTTTC; CDR3aa: CASSARLGQGAGANVLTF
j_gene: TRBJ2-3; v_gene: TRBV24-1; abundance: .; d_gene: .; CDR3nt: TGTGCCACCAGTGGGCGACACAGGGGGCTAGCGGGAGTAGATACGCAGTATTTT; CDR3aa: CATSGRHRGLAGVDTQYF
j_gene: TRBJ2-5; v_gene: TRBV9; abundance: once; d_gene: .; CDR3nt: TGTGCCAGCACCATTTCGGCGGGGTACCAAGAGACCCAGTACTTC; CDR3aa: CASTISAGYQETQYF
j_gene: TRBJ1-5; v_gene: TRBV19; abundance: .; d_gene: .; CDR3nt: TGTGCCAGTAGTATAGTCGGGGGGGGCCAGCCCCAGCATTTT; CDR3aa: CASSIVGGGQPQHF
j_gene: TRBJ1-1; v_gene: TRBV4-1; abundance: .; d_gene: .; CDR3nt: TGCGCCAGCAGCCAGTTTGCAGGGGTGAACACTGAAGCTTTCTTT; CDR3aa: CASSQFAGVNTEAFF
j_gene: TRBJ2-5; v_gene: TRBV5-4; abundance: .; d_gene: .; CDR3nt: TGTGCCAGCAGCTTGGCCAACCTTGGGGAGGAGACCCAGTACTTC; CDR3aa: CASSLANLGEETQYF
j_gene: TRBJ1-1; v_gene: TRBV28; abundance: once; d_gene: .; CDR3nt: TGTGCCAGCAGTTCACCGGGGGTCGGGGACACTGAAGCTTTCTTT; CDR3aa: CASSSPGVGDTEAFF
j_gene: TRBJ2-1; v_gene: TRBV2; abundance: .; d_gene: .; CDR3nt: TGTGCCAGCAGAGGGGACTCTAGCTCCTACAATGAGCAGTTCTTC; CDR3aa: CASRGDSSSYNEQFF
j_gene: TRBJ1-4; v_gene: TRBV19; abundance: once; d_gene: .; CDR3nt: TGTGCCAGTAGAGCAAGGGCGGCAGGCGAAAAACTGTTTTTT; CDR3aa: CASRARAAGEKLFF
j_gene: TRBJ1-3; v_gene: TRBV5-1; abundance: .; d_gene: .; CDR3nt: TGCGCCAGCAGCTTGGATGGGTATGGAAACACCATATATTTT; CDR3aa: CASSLDGYGNTIYF
j_gene: TRBJ1-1; v_gene: TRBV19; abundance: .; d_gene: .; CDR3nt: TGTGCCAGTAGTACCGCCGCGACCATGAACACTGAAGCTTTCTTT; CDR3aa: CASSTAATMNTEAFF
j_gene: TRBJ2-3; v_gene: TRBV7-3; abundance: .; d_gene: TRBD2; CDR3nt: TGTGCCAGCAGCTTCGGTCCGCTAGCGGGAGATCTCAGCACAGATACGCAGTATTTT; CDR3aa: CASSFGPLAGDLSTDTQYF
j_gene: TRBJ2-7; v_gene: TRBV14; abundance: .; d_gene: TRBD1; CDR3nt: TGTGCCAGCAGTCTAATAGCCCCCGGGACAGACTCCTACGAGCAGTACTTC; CDR3aa: CASSLIAPGTDSYEQYF
j_gene: TRBJ1-1; v_gene: TRBV19; abundance: .; d_gene: .; CDR3nt: TGTGCCAGTAGAACCTTCCCAGGGACGAAGAACACTGAAGCTTTCTTT; CDR3aa: CASRTFPGTKNTEAFF
j_gene: TRBJ2-7; v_gene: TRBV5-1; abundance: .; d_gene: .; CDR3nt: TGCGCCAGCAGCCTGGGTACCTTTTTTCTGGAGCAGTACTTC; CDR3aa: CASSLGTFFLEQYF
j_gene: TRBJ1-3; v_gene: TRBV19; abundance: .; d_gene: .; CDR3nt: TGTGCCAGTAGTCTGGGACCTTCTGGAAACACCATATATTTT; CDR3aa: CASSLGPSGNTIYF
j_gene: TRBJ1-1; v_gene: TRBV5-1; abundance: .; d_gene: .; CDR3nt: TGCGCCAGCTCCCGCGGGGGGGACACTGAAGCTTTCTTT; CDR3aa: CASSRGGDTEAFF
j_gene: TRBJ2-6; v_gene: TRBV19; abundance: .; d_gene: .; CDR3nt: TGTGCCACGAGGACAGCTGGGGCCAACGTCCTGACTTTC; CDR3aa: CATRTAGANVLTF
j_gene: TRBJ2-3; v_gene: TRBV7-6; abundance: .; d_gene: .; CDR3nt: TGTGCCAGCAGCTCGTTGACTAGTAGGGGCACAGATACGCAGTATTTT; CDR3aa: CASSSLTSRGTDTQYF
j_gene: TRBJ2-5; v_gene: TRBV2; abundance: .; d_gene: .; CDR3nt: TGTGCCAGCTGCTGGACTATGCAAGAGACCCAGTACTTC; CDR3aa: CASCWTMQETQYF
j_gene: TRBJ2-5; v_gene: TRBV24-1; abundance: .; d_gene: TRBD2; CDR3nt: TGTGCCACCAGTGGAGGTAGCGGGGGCCCCTCCTCGCAAGAGACCCAGTACTTC; CDR3aa: CATSGGSGGPSSQETQYF
j_gene: TRBJ1-4; v_gene: TRBV5-1; abundance: .; d_gene: .; CDR3nt: TGCGCCAGCAGCTTAAGTTCAACTAATGAAAAACTGTTTTTT; CDR3aa: CASSLSSTNEKLFF
j_gene: TRBJ2-6; v_gene: TRBV5-6; abundance: .; d_gene: .; CDR3nt: TGTGCCAGCAGCTTGCGAGGGATTTACTCTGGGGCCAACGTCCTGACTTTC; CDR3aa: CASSLRGIYSGANVLTF
j_gene: TRBJ2-7; v_gene: TRBV5-6; abundance: .; d_gene: TRBD1; CDR3nt: TGTGCCAGCAGCATGGGACAGGGCTCCTACGAGCAGTACTTC; CDR3aa: CASSMGQGSYEQYF
j_gene: TRBJ1-2; v_gene: TRBV19; abundance: .; d_gene: TRBD1; CDR3nt: TGTGCCAGTAGAGCCTGGGGACAGGGCGGTGGCTACACCTTC; CDR3aa: CASRAWGQGGGYTF
j_gene: TRBJ1-4; v_gene: TRBV5-1; abundance: .; d_gene: .; CDR3nt: TGCGCCAGCAGCAGCGGACAGTCAACTAATGAAAAACTGTTTTTT; CDR3aa: CASSSGQSTNEKLFF
j_gene: TRBJ1-1; v_gene: TRBV29-1; abundance: .; d_gene: TRBD1; CDR3nt: TGCAGCGTTGTTGGACAGGGTAGGTATAACACTGAAGCTTTCTTT; CDR3aa: CSVVGQGRYNTEAFF
j_gene: TRBJ2-1; v_gene: TRBV6-5; abundance: .; d_gene: .; CDR3nt: TGTGCCAGCGCCCTCCTCCCCTACAATGAGCAGTTCTTC; CDR3aa: CASALLPYNEQFF
j_gene: TRBJ1-3; v_gene: TRBV27; abundance: once; d_gene: .; CDR3nt: TGTGCCAGCAGTTTGGGACACGGAAACACCATATATTTT; CDR3aa: CASSLGHGNTIYF
j_gene: TRBJ1-1; v_gene: TRBV7-9; abundance: .; d_gene: .; CDR3nt: TGTGCCAGCAGCACTCAGACAGGTTGGGGCACTGAAGCTTTCTTT; CDR3aa: CASSTQTGWGTEAFF
j_gene: TRBJ1-4; v_gene: TRBV7-9; abundance: .; d_gene: .; CDR3nt: TGTGCCAGCAGCCCAGGAACGGTAACTAATGAAAAACTGTTTTTT; CDR3aa: CASSPGTVTNEKLFF
j_gene: TRBJ1-3; v_gene: TRBV28; abundance: .; d_gene: .; CDR3nt: TGTGCCAGCAGTTTAGTAAGCCGACAGGACTCTGGAAACACCATATATTTT; CDR3aa: CASSLVSRQDSGNTIYF
j_gene: TRBJ1-1; v_gene: TRBV6-5; abundance: .; d_gene: TRBD1; CDR3nt: TGTGCCAGCAGTTATCACAGGGGCGGTATGAACACTGAAGCTTTCTTT; CDR3aa: CASSYHRGGMNTEAFF
j_gene: TRBJ2-7; v_gene: TRBV5-1; abundance: .; d_gene: .; CDR3nt: TGCGCCAGCAGGATAGATTCCTACGAGCAGTACTTC; CDR3aa: CASRIDSYEQYF
j_gene: TRBJ2-1; v_gene: TRBV24-1; abundance: once; d_gene: .; CDR3nt: TGTGCCACCACCGGATTCTTAGAAAATGAGCAGTTCTTC; CDR3aa: CATTGFLENEQFF
j_gene: TRBJ2-6; v_gene: TRBV5-1; abundance: .; d_gene: .; CDR3nt: TGCGCCAGCAGCTTGGAAGTACTGGGGGCGGGGGCCAACGTCCTGACTTTC; CDR3aa: CASSLEVLGAGANVLTF
j_gene: TRBJ1-1; v_gene: TRBV5-4; abundance: .; d_gene: .; CDR3nt: TGTGCCAGCAGCTTCGGTCCAGGGGACACTGAAGCTTTCTTT; CDR3aa: CASSFGPGDTEAFF
j_gene: TRBJ1-1; v_gene: TRBV5-8; abundance: .; d_gene: .; CDR3nt: TGTGCCAGCAGCTTAGGGACACGGGTACGAACGGACACTGAAGCTTTCTTT; CDR3aa: CASSLGTRVRTDTEAFF
j_gene: TRBJ1-6; v_gene: TRBV21-1; abundance: .; d_gene: .; CDR3nt: TGTGCCAGCAGCAAAGCTTCACCCCTCCACTTT; CDR3aa: CASSKASPLHF
j_gene: TRBJ1-6; v_gene: TRBV4-3; abundance: .; d_gene: .; CDR3nt: TGCGCCAGCAGCCAAGTTTCCAGGGGTTCACCCCTCCACTTT; CDR3aa: CASSQVSRGSPLHF
j_gene: TRBJ1-1; v_gene: TRBV10-3; abundance: .; d_gene: .; CDR3nt: TGTGCCATCAGTGTTGAGGGGAACACTGAAGCTTTCTTT; CDR3aa: CAISVEGNTEAFF
j_gene: TRBJ2-1; v_gene: TRBV19; abundance: .; d_gene: TRBD1; CDR3nt: TGTGCCAGTAGTATAGACCTACCGGGACAGCATAACAATGAGCAGTTCTTC; CDR3aa: CASSIDLPGQHNNEQFF
j_gene: TRBJ2-4; v_gene: TRBV4-3; abundance: few; d_gene: .; CDR3nt: TGCGCCAGCAGCCAGGACGACAGGCGGCACATTCAGTACTTC; CDR3aa: CASSQDDRRHIQYF